Listed here are 4 T cell receptor beta chains from one sample, sequenced in a study of breast tumors, draining lymph nodes, adjacent tissues. TCRdb re-derived calls from the multiplex PCR reads in MiXCR, one entry per CDR3 protein. The sample has under 70,000 distinct CDR3 sequences; less than 45% are singletons. The sequenced material came from breast tumor tissue. These receptors originate from a female donor with breast cancer. Some clones in this sample may be carry-over from other donors' samples.

This clonotype was counted ten times or more. The rearrangement joins TRBV2 to TRBJ2-7; D unresolved. V lost 7 bases and J 3 bases, leaving 13 bases between the germline ends. Looked up from germline, CDR1 is SNHLY and CDR2 is FYNNEI. This CDR3 contains 13 residues. CDR3 sequence reads: CASMTDGGYEQYF. CDR3 bases: TGTGCCAGCATGACCGATGGTGGCTACGAGCAGTACTTC.

By proportion, this clonotype is large (0.1 to 1%). The chain has TRBV4-1 and TRBJ1-6; TRBD1 is a possible D gene (5 bases). V lost 0 bases and J lost 7, with 13 bases in between. CDR1 is MGHRA, CDR2 YSYEKL, per germline. This CDR3 is built from 16 residues. The CDR3 loop reads CASSQDGTGPNSPLHF. CDR3 in DNA: TGCGCCAGCAGCCAAGATGGTACAGGACCCAATTCACCCCTCCACTTT.

As regards this clonotype: A read error may be the cause here, since a much bigger clone is one base away. V gene TRBV20-1 combines with J gene TRBJ1-2, with D tentatively TRBD1 (5 bases). The CDR3 has 15 residues. Germline V lookup: CDR1 DFQATT, CDR2 SNEGSKA (reference sequence). The V and J ends lost 0 bases and 6 bases respectively, with 17 bases between them. CDR3 bases: TGCAGTGCTAGAGACCCCTCGCCGGGACCCCATGGCTACACCTTC. As protein: CSARDPSPGPHGYTF.

About this clonotype itself: Here the CDR3 omits its conserved ending phenylalanine or tryptophan, so a read error is the likely source. It is unclear where the CDR3 begins or ends on the DNA, so no DNA is shown, and the CDR3 is as TCRdb lists it. The chain combines TRBV10-3 with TRBJ2-7. The CDR3 is 13 amino acids long, termini counted. The germline gives CDR1 ENHRY, CDR2 SYGVKD. Here the CDR3 reads CAISPKGAPTSST.